This T cell receptor beta chain was obtained from a study of response to subunit inactivated influenza vaccine. Overall study results and limits: Each seasonal influenza vaccination recruits few new T cells, the authors suggested.

One entry per CDR3 protein, called by TCRdb with MiXCR from the RT-PCR reads. The repertoire has approximately 170,000 distinct CDR3 sequences, roughly an eighth of them found once; the top ten carry approximately 30%. Only a few counts were recorded for this clonotype. What it binds is not known. This CDR3 has 15 amino acids. The V gene's germline CDR1 is MNHEY and CDR2 SVGEGT. V lost 2 bases to trimming and J lost 7 bases; unmatched junction nucleotides: 5. Sequencing used CD8+ T cells sorted from PBMCs, obtained roughly 5 days after vaccination. The source of this sequence is a man between 45 and 60 years old who received an inactivated influenza vaccine. The V call is TRBV6-2 or TRBV6-3, the J call TRBJ2-1; 10 bases fit TRBD1. As DNA, the CDR3 is TGTGCCAGCAGTTACGGGACAGGGGATTGGAATGAGCAGTTCTTC. This translates into CASSYGTGDWNEQFF.